The 18 T cell receptor beta chains below all came from one sample that was sequenced in a study of beta chain features in type 1 diabetes. Findings and caveats of the study: TCRB CDR3s from Type 1 diabetes patients were moderately but significantly shorter in all four CD4+ subsets.

These receptors lack a known antigen. Expressed TCRB transcripts got sequenced, as all isolated RNA was reverse transcribed. TCRdb's copy holds only in-frame clones and misses some; the assay was immunoSEQ multiplex PCR. The top ten clones hold around 0.5% of a sample with under 200,000 clones, 7.5% to 9.5% of them seen once. Sequencing was performed on central memory CD4+ T cells from blood. These receptors were obtained from a woman between 18 and 29 years old with type 1 diabetes.

This clone has a handful of counts. CDR3 nucleotide sequence: TGCAGCGTTGTCGGGGGAACCTACGGGGAGCAGTACTTC. This translates into CSVVGGTYGEQYF. The gene calls are TRBV29-1 and TRBJ2-5; tentative D call: TRBD2 (6 bases). The germline gives CDR1 SQVTM, CDR2 ANQGSEA. Trimming cost V 4 bases and J 11 bases, with 20 bases left between them. The CDR3 covers 13 residues.

The chain carries TRBV29-1 and TRBJ2-7, with 14 bases aligning to TRBD2. Trimming removed 3 bases from V and 3 bases from J; junction bases left unmatched: 1. The CDR3 covers 14 residues. The germline gives CDR1 SQVTM, CDR2 ANQGSEA. Here the CDR3 reads CSVDGTSGSYEQYF. The CDR3 bases are TGCAGCGTTGATGGGACTAGCGGGAGCTACGAGCAGTACTTC.

The chain recombines TRBV7-2 with TRBJ2-7, with 9 positions matching TRBD2. This CDR3 is built from 14 residues. With 5 bases clipped from V and 6 bases from J, the junction kept 8 bases outside the gene matches. Germline values: CDR1 SGHTA, CDR2 FQGNSA. CDR3 DNA sequence: TGTGCCAGCAGCCCGTTTAGCGGGAGAGGCGAGCAGTACTTC. Residues: CASSPFSGRGEQYF. The entire variable domain, with the rest obtained from reference TRBV7-2 and TRBJ2-7, is as follows: GAGVSQSPSNKVTEKGKDVELRCDPISGHTALYWYRQSLGQGLEFLIYFQGNSAPDKSGLPSDRFSAERTGGSVSTLTIQRTQQEDSAVYLCASSPFSGRGEQYFGPGTRLTVT.

The chain links TRBV5-4 to TRBJ1-1; D gene uncertain. Germline V gene data show CDR1 as SGHNT and CDR2 as YYREEE (reference sequence). The CDR3 runs 14 residues. The V gene lost 3 bases and the J gene lost 6 bases, with 15 bases spanning the gap. The CDR3 reads CASSSPGRTAEAFF. The CDR3 DNA reads TGTGCCAGCAGCTCACCAGGCAGAACGGCTGAAGCTTTCTTT.

V usage is TRBV7-2 and J usage is TRBJ1-1; D perhaps matches TRBD1 (5 bases). The germline gives CDR1 SGHTA, CDR2 FQGNSA. CDR3 length: 15 residues. V was trimmed by 5 bases and J by 4 bases, leaving 17 bases between them. CDR3 protein: CASSPVGAEGTEAFF. The DNA of the CDR3 is TGTGCCAGCAGCCCAGTAGGGGCGGAAGGCACTGAAGCTTTCTTT. Combining the CDR3 with reference TRBV7-2 and TRBJ1-1 gives the whole variable domain GAGVSQSPSNKVTEKGKDVELRCDPISGHTALYWYRQSLGQGLEFLIYFQGNSAPDKSGLPSDRFSAERTGGSVSTLTIQRTQQEDSAVYLCASSPVGAEGTEAFFGQGTRLTVV.

This clone was seen a few times. The chain couples TRBV5-1 to TRBJ2-2; TRBD2 might be the D (5 bases). The ends were cut back, 0 bases at V and 1 base at J, with 10 bases in the middle. The CDR3 has 16 residues. In germline, CDR1 is SGHRS, CDR2 YFSETQ. The CDR3 loop reads CASSLVAGGNTGELFF. DNA of the CDR3: TGCGCCAGCAGCTTGGTTGCAGGAGGGAACACCGGGGAGCTGTTTTTT. The variable domain in full, with the rest retrieved from reference TRBV5-1 and TRBJ2-2, is KAGVTQTPRYLIKTRGQQVTLSCSPISGHRSVSWYQQTPGQGLQFLFEYFSETQRNKGNFPGRFSGRQFSNSRSEMNVSTLELGDSALYLCASSLVAGGNTGELFFGEGSRLTVL.

This clone appeared a few times. The chain links TRBV5-1 to TRBJ1-5; D remains unclear. The length of the CDR3 is 13 residues. Germline V CDR1 and CDR2: SGHRS, YFSETQ. V was cut by 0 bases and J by 5 bases, with 6 bases left in between. The DNA for the CDR3 is TGCGCCAGCAGCTTGGTCCCGGATCAGCCCCAGCATTTT. Translated, it gives CASSLVPDQPQHF. The variable domain in full, with the rest retrieved from reference TRBV5-1 and TRBJ1-5, is KAGVTQTPRYLIKTRGQQVTLSCSPISGHRSVSWYQQTPGQGLQFLFEYFSETQRNKGNFPGRFSGRQFSNSRSEMNVSTLELGDSALYLCASSLVPDQPQHFGDGTRLSIL.

This chain links TRBV5-1 with TRBJ2-3; 10 bases fit TRBD2. The CDR3 loop spans 17 amino acids. Germline CDR1 reads SGHRS; CDR2 reads YFSETQ. Trimming removed 2 bases from V and 0 bases from J; junction bases left unmatched: 6. CDR3 protein: CASSLAGGPLSTDTQYF. As DNA, the CDR3 is TGCGCCAGCAGCTTAGCGGGGGGGCCCCTAAGCACAGATACGCAGTATTTT.

The J gene is TRBJ1-2, the V gene TRBV28; D possibly corresponds to TRBD1 (5 bases). From germline, CDR1 is MDHEN and CDR2 SYDVKM. Trimming took 6 bases from V and 6 from J, leaving 17 bases between them. CDR3 length: 14 amino acids. The CDR3 DNA reads TGTGCCAGCAGAGCAAGCGGGACGGTACATGGCTACACCTTC. Protein sequence: CASRASGTVHGYTF.

This clone came up a few times. This chain connects TRBV11-2 to TRBJ2-1; 10 nucleotides agree with TRBD2. CDR1 is SGHAT and CDR2 is FQNNGV in the germline V gene. CDR3 length: 19 residues. V trimming: 3 bases; J trimming: 4 bases; junction bases outside the gene matches: 15. The CDR3 DNA is TGTGCCAGCAGCTTTAGTAGACGGGGGGCTAGCGGGAGTTACAATGAGCAGTTCTTC. Translating it yields CASSFSRRGASGSYNEQFF. The whole variable domain, filled in from reference TRBV11-2 and TRBJ2-1, reads EAGVAQSPRYKIIEKRQSVAFWCNPISGHATLYWYQQILGQGPKLLIQFQNNGVVDDSQLPKDRFSAERLKGVDSTLKIQPAKLEDSAVYLCASSFSRRGASGSYNEQFFGPGTRLTVL.

J is TRBJ1-1 and V is TRBV2; no firm D call. The CDR3 is 14 residues long. CDR1 and CDR2 (germline): SNHLY, FYNNEI. V was shortened by 4 bases and J by 1 base, with 10 bases between the two germline ends. In DNA, the CDR3 is TGTGCCAGCAGTGCCAGCGGCGCGAACACTGAAGCTTTCTTT. Encoded protein: CASSASGANTEAFF.

This clone has more than one count but fewer than ten. The rearrangement links TRBV6-5 to TRBJ1-1; D not resolved. Deletions cut 4 bases from V and 0 bases from J, with 12 bases between. CDR3 size: 15 residues. Germline CDR1 and CDR2: MNHEY and SVGAGI. CDR3 amino acids: CASSLAARLNTEAFF. The CDR3 nucleotides read TGTGCCAGCAGTTTAGCGGCGCGTCTGAACACTGAAGCTTTCTTT.

This clone showed up just a few times. The chain recombines TRBV11-2 with TRBJ1-2; D might be TRBD1 (6 bases). Trimming removed 3 bases at V and 7 bases at J, with 12 bases between. Looked up from germline, CDR1 is SGHAT and CDR2 is FQNNGV. The CDR3 length is 13 residues. CDR3 in amino acids: CASSFSGERGYTF. The DNA for the CDR3 is TGTGCCAGCAGCTTTTCAGGGGAGCGTGGCTACACCTTC. Filled out from reference TRBV11-2 and TRBJ1-2, the complete variable domain reads EAGVAQSPRYKIIEKRQSVAFWCNPISGHATLYWYQQILGQGPKLLIQFQNNGVVDDSQLPKDRFSAERLKGVDSTLKIQPAKLEDSAVYLCASSFSGERGYTFGSGTRLTVV.

This clone was seen a few times. This sequence joins TRBV7-2 and TRBJ2-3; 7 nucleotides match TRBD2. The trim removed 4 bases at V and 8 bases at J, leaving 18 bases unmatched. CDR1 is SGHTA, CDR2 FQGNSA, per germline. The CDR3 covers 17 residues. CDR3 coding DNA: TGTGCCAGCAGCTCCGGAGGGGCAAACCCTGGGAGGGCTACGCAGTATTTT. Amino acids: CASSSGGANPGRATQYF.

The CDR3 DNA is TGCGCCAGCAGCTCAACCGGGACTAGCGGCTTTCAGGAGCAGTTCTTC. This encodes CASSSTGTSGFQEQFF. V gene TRBV5-1 combines with J gene TRBJ2-1; TRBD2 agrees at 11 bases. The CDR3 has 16 amino acids. Per the germline V gene, CDR1 is SGHRS and CDR2 is YFSETQ. Trimming at V came to 3 bases and at J to 10 bases, leaving 12 bases not matched to a gene.

The chain recombines TRBV11-3 with TRBJ2-7; a weak D match, TRBD1 (6 bases). The CDR3 covers 12 residues. Germline CDR1 and CDR2: SGHNT and YENEEA. V was cut by 7 bases and J by 4 bases, with 11 bases left in between. CDR3 coding DNA: TGTGCCAGCACCACAGGGTATTACGAGCAGTACTTC. It encodes CASTTGYYEQYF. Full variable domain (remainder filled in from reference TRBV11-3 and TRBJ2-7): EAGVVQSPRYKIIEKKQPVAFWCNPISGHNTLYWYLQNLGQGPELLIRYENEEAVDDSQLPKDRFSAERLKGVDSTLKIQPAELGDSAVYLCASTTGYYEQYFGPGTRLTVT.

The V gene is TRBV19, the J gene TRBJ2-5; a possible D gene is TRBD2 (5 bases). This CDR3 spans 13 amino acids. Trimming cost V 8 bases and J 5 bases, with 15 bases left between them. The germline V gene encodes CDR1 LNHDA and CDR2 SQIVND (reference sequence). Here the CDR3 reads CASLTPGGETQYF. CDR3 nucleotide sequence: TGTGCCAGTCTAACTCCCGGCGGGGAGACCCAGTACTTC.

This clone was counted between two and nine times. One junction end does not reproduce the germline sequence, and a read error may be involved. This rearrangement joins TRBV7-2 to TRBJ2-1, with D possibly matching TRBD2 (6 bases). CDR1 and CDR2 (germline): SGHTA, FQGNSA. The CDR3 is 15 amino acids. CDR3 in amino acids: CASRLEGLTYNEQFF. Here the CDR3 DNA reads TGTGCCAGCAGGTTAGAGGGACTCACCTACAATGAGCAGTTCTTC.